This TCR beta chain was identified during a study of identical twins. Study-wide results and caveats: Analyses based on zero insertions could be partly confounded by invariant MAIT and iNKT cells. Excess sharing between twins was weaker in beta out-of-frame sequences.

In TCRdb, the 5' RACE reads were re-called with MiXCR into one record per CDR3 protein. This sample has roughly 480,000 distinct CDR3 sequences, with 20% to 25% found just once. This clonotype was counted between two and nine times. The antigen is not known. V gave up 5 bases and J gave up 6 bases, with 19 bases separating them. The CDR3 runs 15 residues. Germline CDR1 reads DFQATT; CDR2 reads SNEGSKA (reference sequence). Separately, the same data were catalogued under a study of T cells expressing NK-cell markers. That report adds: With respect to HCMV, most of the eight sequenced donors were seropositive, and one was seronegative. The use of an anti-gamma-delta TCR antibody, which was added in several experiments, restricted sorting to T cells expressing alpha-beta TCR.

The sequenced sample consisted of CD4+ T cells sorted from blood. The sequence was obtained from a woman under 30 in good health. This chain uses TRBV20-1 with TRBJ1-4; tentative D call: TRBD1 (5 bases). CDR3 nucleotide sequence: TGCAGTGCTGGCCAACCCGGGACGAGTTATGAAAAACTGTTTTTT. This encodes CSAGQPGTSYEKLFF.